The next 21 T cell receptor beta chains were all read from a single sample in a study of cytomegalovirus exposure and HLA in healthy donors. The study ran its PCR with 60 Vbeta and 13 Jbeta primers. Libraries were prepared by immunoSEQ multiplex PCR; TCRdb keeps only in-frame clonotypes and omits some of them. The data contain 60,000 to 85,000 clones, over 70% of them singletons. What was sequenced was PBMCs. All receptors derive from a man in his forties or fifties in good health and CMV-seronegative.

The V call is TRBV4-2, the J call TRBJ2-3; D is perhaps TRBD2 (5 bases). CDR1 and CDR2 from the germline V gene are LGHNA and YNFKEQ. CDR3 length: 16 amino acids. V shed 0 bases and J shed 3 bases, with 13 bases lying between them. CDR3: CASSQDGLDRTDTQYF. The DNA for the CDR3 is TGTGCCAGCAGCCAAGACGGACTCGACCGAACAGATACGCAGTATTTT.

The chain recombines TRBV6-1 with TRBJ2-2; the match to TRBD1 covers 10 bases. In germline, CDR1 is MNHNS, CDR2 SASEGT. The CDR3 covers 14 residues. Trimming removed 6 bases from V and 4 bases from J; junction bases left unmatched: 2. The CDR3 loop is CASRRTGGTGELFF. The CDR3 DNA follows: TGTGCCAGCAGACGGACAGGGGGCACCGGGGAGCTGTTTTTT.

A word on this clone: A read error may produce the germline difference seen at one junction end. The J gene is TRBJ2-7, the V gene TRBV7-9; the match to TRBD1 covers 10 bases. The CDR3 loop spans 13 amino acids. Germline CDR1 reads SEHNR; CDR2 reads FQNEAQ (reference sequence). CDR3 sequence reads: CSSSRQGADEQYF. CDR3 coding DNA: TGTTCCAGCAGTCGACAGGGGGCGGACGAGCAGTACTTC.

The gene calls are TRBV2 and TRBJ2-5; weak D call: TRBD2 (6 bases). V lost 6 bases and J lost 4, with 15 bases in between. This CDR3 has 14 residues. Germline V gene sequence: CDR1 SNHLY, CDR2 FYNNEI. This CDR3 is CASRPAGSRETQYF. For the CDR3, the DNA is TGTGCCAGCAGACCCGCGGGGTCTCGAGAGACCCAGTACTTC.

This clone has only a few counts. V usage is TRBV5-1 and J usage is TRBJ2-5; 9 nucleotides align to TRBD2. Germline CDR1 is SGHRS and CDR2 is YFSETQ. The J segment lost 4 bases and the V segment lost 4 bases, leaving 5 bases of the junction unmatched. The CDR3 is 14 residues long. The CDR3 DNA reads as TGCGCCAGCAGCCCGGCGGGGGGGCGAGAGACCCAGTACTTC. Residues: CASSPAGGRETQYF.

This CDR3 is CASSPSSGVYNEQFF. The CDR3 nucleotides read TGTGCCAGCAGCCCATCTAGCGGGGTCTACAATGAGCAGTTCTTC. The chain has TRBV7-3 and TRBJ2-1; 9 bases fit TRBD2. With V trimmed by 5 bases and J by 3 bases, 5 bases remained unmatched. The germline gives CDR1 SGHTA, CDR2 FQGTGA. The CDR3 length is 15 residues.

This clone was detected once. This chain uses TRBV7-6 with TRBJ2-5, with D hard to call. The CDR3 length is 14 residues. The germline CDR1 and CDR2 sequences are SGHVS and FNYEAQ. Trimming removed 0 bases from V and 3 bases from J, with 8 bases in between. The CDR3 DNA follows: TGTGCCAGCAGCTTAGCGGTGACTGAAGAGACCCAGTACTTC. Encoded protein: CASSLAVTEETQYF.

Only one count was recorded for this clone. The rearrangement joins TRBV19 to TRBJ2-7; 10 bases line up with TRBD1. This CDR3 has 14 residues. V gave up 4 bases and J gave up 6 bases; unmatched junction bases: 6. The germline gives CDR1 LNHDA, CDR2 SQIVND (reference sequence). The CDR3 loop is CASSTQGQGTEQYF. The CDR3 DNA reads as TGTGCCAGTAGTACCCAGGGACAGGGGACCGAGCAGTACTTC.

The V and J genes are TRBV28 and TRBJ2-5; 8 nucleotides agree with TRBD1. The last part of the DNA fits TRBJ2-7 better; the J call may be wrong. Per the germline V gene, CDR1 is MDHEN and CDR2 is SYDVKM. This CDR3 is 14 amino acids long. CDR3 coding DNA: TGTGCCAGCAGTTTGAGCCAGGGGGCCAACGAGCAGTACTTC. Translating it yields CASSLSQGANEQYF.

The V and J genes are TRBV15 and TRBJ2-7; D gene unclear. V dropped 0 bases and J dropped 6 bases, with 12 bases sitting between them. The germline CDR1 and CDR2 sequences are LNHNV and YYDKDF (reference sequence). This CDR3 is built from 14 residues. The CDR3 region has the DNA TGTGCCACCAGCAGAGATCATACATCCCTCGAGCAGTACTTC. As protein: CATSRDHTSLEQYF. The full variable domain, with the rest looked up from reference TRBV15 and TRBJ2-7, is DAMVIQNPRYQVTQFGKPVTLSCSQTLNHNVMYWYQQKSSQAPKLLFHYYDKDFNNEADTPDNFQSRRPNTSFCFLDIRSPGLGDTAMYLCATSRDHTSLEQYFGPGTRLTVT.

V and J are TRBV6-1 and TRBJ1-1; D not certain. V lost 5 bases and J lost 1, with 11 bases in between. CDR3 length: 14 residues. Germline lookup yields CDR1 MNHNS and CDR2 SASEGT. CDR3 amino acids: CASSRLQSNTEAFF. CDR3 nucleotides: TGTGCCAGCAGTAGACTCCAATCGAACACTGAAGCTTTCTTT.

The genes are TRBV9 and TRBJ2-3, with a tentative D call TRBD1 (5 bases). V lost 4 bases and J lost 0, with 9 bases in between. CDR1 is SGDLS, CDR2 YYNGEE, per germline. The CDR3 sequence is 14 residues long. The DNA of the CDR3 is TGTGCCAGCAGCCCCTCAGGGAGCACAGATACGCAGTATTTT. It codes for CASSPSGSTDTQYF. The full variable domain, its missing parts supplied by reference TRBV9 and TRBJ2-3, is DSGVTQTPKHLITATGQRVTLRCSPRSGDLSVYWYQQSLDQGLQFLIQYYNGEERAKGNILERFSAQQFPDLHSELNLSSLELGDSALYFCASSPSGSTDTQYFGPGTRLTVL.

In this sample, this clone turned up a few times. The chain links TRBV5-4 to TRBJ2-5; perhaps TRBD1 as D (7 bases). The CDR3 has 15 amino acids. Germline V lookup: CDR1 SGHNT, CDR2 YYREEE (reference sequence). V lost 3 bases to trimming and J lost 4 bases, with 16 bases between them. The CDR3 region is CASSSLGTAGETQYF. The CDR3, as DNA: TGTGCCAGCAGCTCTCTAGGGACAGCGGGAGAGACCCAGTACTTC.

The chain couples TRBV18 to TRBJ1-1; weak D call: TRBD1 (5 bases). Germline V gene data show CDR1 as KGHSH and CDR2 as LQKENI. V gave up 3 bases and J gave up 1 base, with 12 bases separating them. The CDR3 length is 15 residues. The CDR3 region has the DNA TGTGCCAGCTCACCGCCGGGACTTAGGAACACTGAAGCTTTCTTT. Its translation: CASSPPGLRNTEAFF.

This clone was detected only once. This chain connects TRBV5-5 to TRBJ2-3; 9 bases line up with TRBD2. The germline V gene encodes CDR1 SGHKS and CDR2 YYEKEE (reference sequence). This CDR3 spans 15 amino acids. J lost 0 bases, V lost 3 bases, and 2 bases had no gene match. The CDR3 reads CASSSAGGSTDTQYF. The CDR3 region has the DNA TGTGCCAGCAGCTCCGCGGGGGGGAGCACAGATACGCAGTATTTT.

The gene calls are TRBV4-1 and TRBJ1-5; D possibly corresponds to TRBD1 (5 bases). Trimming took off 1 base at V and 5 bases at J, with 18 bases between the two ends. Germline V gene data show CDR1 as MGHRA and CDR2 as YSYEKL. CDR3 length equals 17 residues. DNA of the CDR3: TGCGCCAGCAGCCAAGGATCAACGGCAGGGCAATATCAGCCCCAGCATTTT. Translating it yields CASSQGSTAGQYQPQHF.

V is TRBV5-1 and J is TRBJ2-1; 7 bases map to TRBD1. CDR3 length equals 12 residues. V gave up 4 bases and J gave up 9 bases; unmatched junction bases: 4. The germline CDR1 and CDR2 sequences are SGHRS and YFSETQ. The chain's CDR3 is CASSNPGGEQFF. The CDR3 DNA is TGCGCCAGCAGCAACCCAGGGGGTGAGCAGTTCTTC.

The rearrangement links TRBV7-2 to TRBJ2-1, with 8 bases fitting TRBD2. V lost 5 bases, J lost 6 bases, and 6 bases stayed unmatched. Germline CDR1 SGHTA, CDR2 FQGNSA. The CDR3 extends over 14 amino acids. CDR3 DNA: TGTGCCAGCAGCGAGGGACTAGGATCCAATGAGCAGTTCTTC. Translated: CASSEGLGSNEQFF.

The rearrangement uses TRBV5-1 and TRBJ2-5; D might be TRBD2 (5 bases). The V gene's germline CDR1 is SGHRS and CDR2 YFSETQ. Trimming removed 0 bases from V and 4 bases from J, with 10 bases in between. The CDR3 loop spans 14 amino acids. This CDR3 reads CASSLAAGLETQYF. CDR3 DNA sequence: TGCGCCAGCAGCTTGGCCGCGGGCCTAGAGACCCAGTACTTC. The entire variable domain, with the rest obtained from reference TRBV5-1 and TRBJ2-5, is as follows: KAGVTQTPRYLIKTRGQQVTLSCSPISGHRSVSWYQQTPGQGLQFLFEYFSETQRNKGNFPGRFSGRQFSNSRSEMNVSTLELGDSALYLCASSLAAGLETQYFGPGTRLLVL.

This chain joins TRBV9 and TRBJ2-1; 10 positions agree with TRBD2. Germline CDR1 SGDLS, CDR2 YYNGEE. The CDR3 runs to 17 residues. J lost 6 bases, V lost 3 bases, and 12 bases had no gene match. The CDR3 loop is CASSARTSGPAGNEQFF. CDR3 DNA sequence: TGTGCCAGCAGCGCCAGGACTAGCGGCCCGGCGGGCAATGAGCAGTTCTTC.

V and J are TRBV6-5 and TRBJ2-1; the match to TRBD2 covers 7 bases. The germline V gene has CDR1 MNHEY and CDR2 SVGAGI. The CDR3 consists of 15 residues. With 3 bases clipped from V and 9 bases from J, the junction kept 11 bases outside the gene matches. The CDR3 bases are TGTGCCAGCAGTTATTTTGCGGGAGCCGTCGGTGAGCAGTTCTTC. Its protein product is CASSYFAGAVGEQFF.